Each of the 2 T cell receptor beta chains below was sequenced from the same sample in a study of neurological immune-mediated disorders (dated by TCRdb to about 2019). The library was prepared using 5' RACE. Sequencing relied on an Illumina HiSeq 2500. TCRdb reanalyzed the raw reads on its own, using fastp at Q25 for trimming and MiXCR for clone calling, and kept in-frame beta chains. Each CDR3 protein gets just one entry, which takes the most common genes and DNA from the rows behind it. Counted in this sample were about 46,000 distinct CDR3 sequences; 4% to 5.5% of them appeared once. The top ten hold roughly 5.6% of the sample. The sequenced sample was PBMCs. The receptors stem from a woman between 55 and 75 years old with multiple sclerosis.

This clonotype was counted between two and nine times. It is likely a read error, because the conserved phenylalanine at the end of the CDR3 is missing. This chain connects TRBV7-2 to TRBJ1-6, with TRBD1 as a possible D gene (6 bases). The germline V gene encodes CDR1 SGHTA and CDR2 FQGNSA. The ends were cut back, 1 base at V and 7 bases at J, with 14 bases in the middle. The CDR3 totals 16 residues. The CDR3 nucleotides read TGTGCCAGCAGCTTAGGGGTGGGGACACCGAATTCACCCCTCCACATT. Its translation: CASSLGVGTPNSPLHI.

This clonotype has more than one count but fewer than ten. DNA for the CDR3: TGCAGTGCTAGAGCTAGTATGAACACTGAAGCTTTCTTT. This gives the protein CSARASMNTEAFF. The rearrangement links TRBV20-1 to TRBJ1-1; D uncertain. CDR1 and CDR2 (germline): DFQATT, SNEGSKA (reference sequence). The CDR3 consists of 13 residues. V shed 1 base and J shed 0 bases, with 6 bases lying between them.